The clone carrying this T cell receptor beta chain has ten or more counts. Its antigen remains unidentified. The germline V gene has CDR1 SGHTA and CDR2 FQGNSA. CDR3 size: 16 residues. V dropped 5 bases and J dropped 0 bases, with 13 bases sitting between them. Individual cDNA molecules received unique molecular identifiers. TCRdb re-called the 5' RACE reads through MiXCR, storing one row per CDR3 protein. The data show 65,000 to 75,000 distinct CDR3 sequences, around 4.2% seen once. These data belong to a study of early T cells in non-severe SARS-CoV-2 infection. Overall study findings and caveats: Private and CD4 specificities were missed by VDJdb matching, skewed to anti-spike CD8.

The clonotype originates from an adult who was a healthcare worker with PCR-confirmed SARS-CoV-2 infection or an uninfected control (not recorded which). The donor label of this sample is uncertain. Sample: whole blood, taken at baseline. The V call is TRBV7-2, the J call TRBJ1-4; D gene uncertain. CDR3 in DNA: TGTGCCAGCAGCCGTTTCTGGTTCGCAACTAATGAAAAACTGTTTTTT. This encodes CASSRFWFATNEKLFF.